This T cell receptor (beta chain) was observed in a study of T cells in Graves' hyperthyroidism and ophthalmopathy. The wider study: The initial diagnosis was the point when peripheral blood was collected, ahead of any treatment.

It was considered stable Graves' hyperthyroidism when ophthalmopathy did not progress within 18 months. With regard to this clonotype: No antigen is known for it.

Study results and caveats: Ophthalmopathy onset followed model prediction by a median around 6.9 months.

Amplification of TCR beta CDR3 regions used RNA as the template. TCR CDR3 regions were first amplified by RT-PCR with HTBI primers. TCRdb itself ran the multiplex PCR reads through MiXCR, one entry per CDR3 protein. This sample has roughly 180,000 distinct CDR3 sequences; about a sixth occur once, and the top ten carry roughly 30%. Trimming shortened V by 1 base and J by 7 bases, and 21 bases separated the two germline ends. Germline-derived CDR1 and CDR2 are SGHDT and YYEEEE. The CDR3 consists of 17 residues. This sequence was found in a woman between 50 and 59 years old with Graves' hyperthyroidism. V usage is TRBV5-6 and J usage is TRBJ1-3; TRBD1 is a possible D gene (6 bases). Sequencing used blood. The chain's CDR3 is CASSLMIRGRSGNTIYF. In DNA, the CDR3 is TGTGCCAGCAGCTTGATGATCCGGGGGCGATCAGGGAACACCATATATTTT.